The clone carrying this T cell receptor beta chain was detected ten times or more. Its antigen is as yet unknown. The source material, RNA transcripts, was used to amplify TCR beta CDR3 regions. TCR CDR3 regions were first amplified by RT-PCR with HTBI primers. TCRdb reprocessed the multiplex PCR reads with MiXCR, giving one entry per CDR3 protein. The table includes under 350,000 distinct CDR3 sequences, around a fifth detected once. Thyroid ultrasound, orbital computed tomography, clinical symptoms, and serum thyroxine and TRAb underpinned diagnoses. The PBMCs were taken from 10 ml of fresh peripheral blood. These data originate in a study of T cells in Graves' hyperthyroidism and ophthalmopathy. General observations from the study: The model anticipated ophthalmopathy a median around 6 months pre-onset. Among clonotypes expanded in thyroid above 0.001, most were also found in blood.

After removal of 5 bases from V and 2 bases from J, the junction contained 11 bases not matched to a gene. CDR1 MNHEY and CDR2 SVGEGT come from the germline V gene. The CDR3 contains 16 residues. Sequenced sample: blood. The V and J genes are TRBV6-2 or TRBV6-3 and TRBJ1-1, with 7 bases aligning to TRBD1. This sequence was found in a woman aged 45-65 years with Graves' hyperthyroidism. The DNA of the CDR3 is TGTGCCAGCAGTCCCATCGACAGGGTTCTTAACACTGAAGCTTTCTTT. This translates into CASSPIDRVLNTEAFF.